The rows below give T cell receptor beta chains drawn from one sample of a study of CD8+ T cells in alopecia areata. TCRdb's copy holds only in-frame clones and misses some; the assay was immunoSEQ multiplex PCR. The data contain 150,000 or so clones, less than 70% of them singletons. Sequencing used CD4+ T cells sorted from blood, obtained at week 4, from a patient treated with tofacitinib. The receptors shown here come from a human donor with alopecia areata. Each CDR3 is given with its conserved first and last residue. D genes are given only for firm matches. The size field is filled for only some rows; it gives once, few, many or a size class.

>.|TRBJ2-2|TRBV29-1|.
TGCAGCGTTAGGTTGAACACCGGGGAGCTGTTTTTT
CSVRLNTGELFF
>.|TRBJ2-5|TRBV30|.
TGTGCCTGGAGTGTGGGCAACTTCCAAGAGACCCAGTACTTC
CAWSVGNFQETQYF
>.|TRBJ2-5|TRBV5-6|.
TGTGCCAGCAGCTCTTCAGGAGCACGAGAGACCCAGTACTTC
CASSSSGARETQYF
>.|TRBJ1-5|TRBV4-3|.
TGCGCCAGCAGCCAAGTCATCGGGGGCAATCAGCCCCAGCATTTT
CASSQVIGGNQPQHF
>.|TRBJ2-6|TRBV27|.
TGTGCCAGCAGTTTAGCTGGGGCCAACGTCCTGACTTTC
CASSLAGANVLTF
>.|TRBJ2-7|TRBV11-2|.
TGTGCCAGCAGCCCCAGGGTGACCTACGAGCAGTACTTC
CASSPRVTYEQYF
>.|TRBJ2-7|TRBV7-9|TRBD1
TGTGCCAGCAGCTCCCGGGACAGCACCTACGAGCAGTACTTC
CASSSRDSTYEQYF
>.|TRBJ1-1|TRBV29-1|.
TGCAGCGTTGTCGAAGGAGAAGCTTTCTTT
CSVVEGEAFF
>.|TRBJ2-2|TRBV29-1|.
TGCAGCGTGGATGGACCCATGAGCACCGGGGAGCTGTTTTTT
CSVDGPMSTGELFF
>.|TRBJ2-7|TRBV30|.
TGTGCCTGGAGTGTAGATGGGGCCTACGAGCAGTACTTC
CAWSVDGAYEQYF
>.|TRBJ2-3|TRBV5-1|.
TGCGCCAGCAGCTTGCGCGGGATTAGCACAGATACGCAGTATTTT
CASSLRGISTDTQYF
>.|TRBJ2-3|TRBV29-1|.
TGCAGCGTTGAAGCGAGGGGGAACTACACAGATACGCAGTATTTT
CSVEARGNYTDTQYF
>few|TRBJ2-5|TRBV5-1|.
TGCGCCAGCAGCGATGGGACGTCCCAAGAGACCCAGTACTTC
CASSDGTSQETQYF
>.|TRBJ1-5|TRBV29-1|TRBD1
TGCAGCGTTGAAGAGGGGGGACAGGGGAGTCAGCCCCAGCATTTT
CSVEEGGQGSQPQHF
>few|TRBJ2-3|TRBV29-1|.
TGCAGCGTGGAAAGGGAAAGAACAGATACGCAGTATTTT
CSVERERTDTQYF
>few|TRBJ1-2|TRBV29-1|.
TGCAGCGTTGAAGTCGGCTACACCTTC
CSVEVGYTF
>.|TRBJ2-1|TRBV7-9|TRBD2
TGTGCCAGCAGTCGGACTAGCCCCATGGGCAATGAGCAGTTCTTC
CASSRTSPMGNEQFF
>.|TRBJ1-2|TRBV19|.
TGTGCCAGTAGAGGGACCTATGGCTACACCTTC
CASRGTYGYTF
>.|TRBJ1-6|TRBV30|.
TGTGCCTGGAGCGGTGTCCCTAATTCACCCCTCCACTTT
CAWSGVPNSPLHF
>.|TRBJ1-2|TRBV15|TRBD1
TGTGCCACCAGCAGGGACAGGGAATCCACCTTGAGTGGCTACACCTTC
CATSRDRESTLSGYTF
>.|TRBJ2-5|TRBV4-1|.
TGCGCCAGCAGCCAAGGAAGGACGTATCAAGAGACCCAGTACTTC
CASSQGRTYQETQYF
>once|TRBJ2-1|TRBV29-1|TRBD2
TGCAGCGTTGAATCCGGGCGGGGGGGCTCCTACAATGAGCAGTTCTTC
CSVESGRGGSYNEQFF
>.|TRBJ2-5|TRBV30|TRBD1
TGTGCCTGGAAAGGGACAGGGCAAGAGACCCAGTACTTC
CAWKGTGQETQYF
>few|TRBJ1-2|TRBV29-1|.
TGCAGCTTTTTCAACTTGGAAGGGTATGGCTACACCTTC
CSFFNLEGYGYTF
>.|TRBJ2-5|TRBV5-4|.
TGTGCCAGCAGCTTGGGAGGGGTGTACCAAGAGACCCAGTACTTC
CASSLGGVYQETQYF
>once|TRBJ1-5|TRBV4-3|.
TGCGCCAGCAGCCAAGATCGTAATCAGCCCCAGCATTTT
CASSQDRNQPQHF